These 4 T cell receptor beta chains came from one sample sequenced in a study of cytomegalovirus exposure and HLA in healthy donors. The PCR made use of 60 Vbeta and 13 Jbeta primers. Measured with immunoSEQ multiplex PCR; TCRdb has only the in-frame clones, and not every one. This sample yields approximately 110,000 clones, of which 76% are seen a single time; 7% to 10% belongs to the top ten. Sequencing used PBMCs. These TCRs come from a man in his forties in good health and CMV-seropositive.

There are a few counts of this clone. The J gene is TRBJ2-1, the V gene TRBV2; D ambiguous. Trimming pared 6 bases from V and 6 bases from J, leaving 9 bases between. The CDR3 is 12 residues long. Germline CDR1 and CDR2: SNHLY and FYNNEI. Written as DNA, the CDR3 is TGTGCCAGCAGCCAACTTCGCAATGAGCAGTTCTTC. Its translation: CASSQLRNEQFF.

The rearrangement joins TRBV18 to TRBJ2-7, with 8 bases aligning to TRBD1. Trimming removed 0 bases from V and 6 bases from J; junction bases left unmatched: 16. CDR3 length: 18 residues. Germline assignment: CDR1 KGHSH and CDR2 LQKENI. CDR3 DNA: TGTGCCAGCTCACCACCGGGGATGGGTCAGGGGGCGGTCCGCGAGCAGTACTTC. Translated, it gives CASSPPGMGQGAVREQYF.

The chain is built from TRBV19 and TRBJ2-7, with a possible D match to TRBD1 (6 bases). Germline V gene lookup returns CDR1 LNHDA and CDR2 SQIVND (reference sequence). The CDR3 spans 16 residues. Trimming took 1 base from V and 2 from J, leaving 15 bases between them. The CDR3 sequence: CASSIGWGQDAYEQYF. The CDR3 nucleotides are TGTGCCAGTAGTATAGGGTGGGGGCAGGATGCCTACGAGCAGTACTTC.

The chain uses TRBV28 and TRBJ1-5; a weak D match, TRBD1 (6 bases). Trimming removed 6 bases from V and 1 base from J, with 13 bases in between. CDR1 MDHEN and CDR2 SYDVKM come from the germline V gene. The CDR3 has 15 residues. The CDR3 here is CASSDTGKSNQPQHF. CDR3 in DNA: TGTGCCAGCAGCGATACAGGGAAAAGCAATCAGCCCCAGCATTTT.